This T cell receptor (beta chain) is from a study of blood T cells in healthy people across ages. The authors isolated at least 7 million PBMCs per sample. This clonotype was observed many times. V was pared by 7 bases and J by 0 bases, with 6 bases of the junction left unmatched. This CDR3 has 14 residues. From germline, CDR1 is SQVTM and CDR2 ANQGSEA. Primers used in a second PCR of about 6 to 11 cycles were a sample-barcoded 5' primer and a J-beta primer mix. TCRdb itself ran the 5' RACE reads through MiXCR, one entry per CDR3 protein. The table has about 730,000 distinct CDR3 sequences, 35% to 45% seen once; the top ten hold around 20%.

Sequenced: blood. The chain links TRBV29-1 to TRBJ1-5, with 7 bases aligning to TRBD1. This TCR was sampled from a woman in her sixties in good health. CDR3 sequence: CSAGTADSNQPQHF. CDR3 bases: TGCAGCGCGGGGACAGCGGATAGCAATCAGCCCCAGCATTTT.